This entry is about one T cell receptor (beta chain). CDR1 and CDR2 (germline): SEHNR, FQNEAQ (reference sequence). The CDR3 runs 14 residues. After removal of 5 bases from V and 8 bases from J, the junction contained 9 bases not matched to a gene. The data stem from a study of T cell repertoires in cytomegalovirus infection. Looking at the study overall: Evidence of both CMV infection and a matching HLA type came from public TCR beta signatures.

TCRdb re-called the reads through MiXCR, storing one row per CDR3 protein. In the table there are approximately 200,000 distinct CDR3 sequences, roughly 20% of which are singletons. This clonotype was sampled from a human donor in good health (CMV status not recorded). Some clones in this sample may be carry-over from other donors' samples. The sample taken for sequencing was CD8+ T cells from PBMCs. The chain links TRBV7-9 to TRBJ1-2, with 9 nucleotides matching TRBD1. The CDR3, as DNA: TGTGCCAGCAGCGAAATGACAGGGGGGGAAGGCTACACCTTC. This sequence encodes CASSEMTGGEGYTF.